Listed below are T cell receptor beta chains from one sample, sequenced in a study of identical twins. In TCRdb, the 5' RACE reads were re-called with MiXCR into one record per CDR3 protein. Altogether a few hundred thousand distinct CDR3 sequences are present, 8.5% to 10% being singletons, with the ten largest covering under 10%. Sequencing used naive T cells sorted from blood. The receptors shown here come from a woman in her forties or fifties in good health. The CDR3 runs from the conserved cysteine through the conserved F or W. Each record gives: CDR3 protein, CDR3 DNA, D gene, V gene, J gene, clone size. A D gene is named only where the DNA matches it firmly. Clone size, where shown, is once, few, many, or a class for clones that have expanded.

CASSVGQRNEQFF	TGTGCCAGCAGTGTCGGACAACGCAATGAGCAGTTCTTC	NA	TRBV12-3/TRBV12-4	TRBJ2-1	NA
CATSETTGGIAEAFF	TGTGCCACCAGTGAAACTACAGGGGGCATCGCTGAAGCTTTCTTT	TRBD1	TRBV24-1	TRBJ1-1	few
CASSQETGLRANEKLFF	TGCGCCAGCAGCCAAGAGACAGGGTTAAGGGCTAATGAAAAACTGTTTTTT	TRBD1	TRBV4-1	TRBJ1-4	few
CASSLTGTGLETQYF	TGTGCCAGCAGTTTAACCGGGACAGGGCTGGAGACCCAGTACTTC	TRBD1	TRBV6-5	TRBJ2-5	few
CSALTGPYTDTQYF	TGCAGTGCCTTGACAGGACCTTACACAGATACGCAGTATTTT	NA	TRBV20-1	TRBJ2-3	NA
CASRRGGTGDGEQFF	TGCGCCAGCAGAAGAGGTGGGACAGGGGACGGTGAGCAGTTCTTC	TRBD1	TRBV5-1	TRBJ2-1	NA
CASKATGAMNTEAFF	TGTGCCAGCAAGGCAACAGGCGCGATGAACACTGAAGCTTTCTTT	NA	TRBV27	TRBJ1-1	few
CASTSTAAEVEKLFF	TGTGCCAGCACCTCCACGGCAGCCGAAGTGGAAAAACTGTTTTTT	NA	TRBV28	TRBJ1-4	many
CASSLGTTQHF	TGTGCCAGCAGCTTGGGGACGACCCAGCATTTT	NA	TRBV7-9	TRBJ1-5	NA
CASSRRTGSYNEQFF	TGTGCCAGCAGCCGACGGACAGGGAGCTACAATGAGCAGTTCTTC	TRBD1	TRBV13	TRBJ2-1	NA
CASSFGERETQYF	TGTGCCAGCAGCTTCGGGGAAAGAGAGACCCAGTACTTC	NA	TRBV7-8	TRBJ2-5	many
CASSLSGVREQFF	TGTGCCAGCAGCTTATCCGGGGTTCGGGAGCAGTTCTTC	NA	TRBV7-9	TRBJ2-1	many
CASSPYLGNTIYF	TGTGCCAGCAGCCCCTATCTCGGAAACACCATATATTTT	NA	TRBV2	TRBJ1-3	NA
CASSFLAEPNEQFF	TGTGCCAGCAGCTTTCTAGCGGAGCCCAATGAGCAGTTCTTC	TRBD2	TRBV7-9	TRBJ2-1	many
CASSEIPTHYNEQFF	TGTGCCAGCAGTGAGATTCCTACCCACTACAATGAGCAGTTCTTC	NA	TRBV27	TRBJ2-1	NA
CASSKETRGKGARTGELFF	TGTGCCAGCAGCAAAGAGACGCGGGGTAAAGGGGCGCGGACCGGGGAGCTGTTTTTT	NA	TRBV21-1	TRBJ2-2	NA
CASSEWRTNTGELFF	TGTGCCAGCAGTGAATGGCGGACGAACACCGGGGAGCTGTTTTTT	NA	TRBV25-1	TRBJ2-2	NA
CASSVFGGGRQETQYF	TGTGCCAGCAGCGTCTTCGGGGGGGGGAGGCAAGAGACCCAGTACTTC	TRBD2	TRBV5-6	TRBJ2-5	few
CASRGATYEQYF	TGCGCCAGCAGGGGGGCGACCTACGAGCAGTACTTC	NA	TRBV5-1	TRBJ2-7	NA
CASSLGSGLEQFF	TGTGCCAGCAGCTTGGGGTCGGGCCTCGAGCAGTTCTTC	NA	TRBV5-6	TRBJ2-1	few
CASSPGQGVFTDTQYF	TGTGCCAGCAGCCCGGGACAGGGGGTCTTCACAGATACGCAGTATTTT	TRBD1	TRBV5-4	TRBJ2-3	few
CASSPWDSRRGYTF	TGTGCCAGCAGCCCCTGGGACAGTCGCCGTGGCTACACCTTC	TRBD1	TRBV3-1	TRBJ1-2	many
CSVGLTGGIADTQYF	TGCAGCGTTGGTCTGACAGGGGGCATCGCAGATACGCAGTATTTT	TRBD1	TRBV29-1	TRBJ2-3	many
CASSSGQGASSGNTIYF	TGTGCCAGCAGCTCGGGACAGGGGGCGAGCTCTGGAAACACCATATATTTT	TRBD1	TRBV7-9	TRBJ1-3	NA
CASSPFGNYGYTF	TGTGCCAGCAGCCCCTTCGGAAACTATGGCTACACCTTC	NA	TRBV12-3/TRBV12-4	TRBJ1-2	NA
CASRPRVPNTGELFF	TGTGCCAGCAGGCCCAGGGTCCCGAACACCGGGGAGCTGTTTTTT	NA	TRBV6-5	TRBJ2-2	many
CASSSGTGAAEQFF	TGTGCCAGCAGTTCCGGGACTGGGGCTGCTGAGCAGTTCTTC	NA	TRBV27	TRBJ2-1	few
CASSDGGPDTQYF	TGCGCCAGCAGTGACGGGGGGCCAGATACGCAGTATTTT	NA	TRBV10-1	TRBJ2-3	NA
CASSLIRRRQYF	TGTGCCAGCAGCTTAATTCGCCGCAGGCAGTACTTC	NA	TRBV7-2	TRBJ2-7	NA
CSARDLAGETQYF	TGCAGTGCTAGAGACTTGGCGGGAGAGACCCAGTACTTC	NA	TRBV20-1	TRBJ2-5	few
CSASTAGNTNYGYTF	TGCAGTGCTAGTACGGCAGGCAACACTAACTATGGCTACACCTTC	NA	TRBV20-1	TRBJ1-2	few
CSASQTYNEQFF	TGCAGTGCTAGCCAGACCTACAATGAGCAGTTCTTC	NA	TRBV20-1	TRBJ2-1	NA
CASTIKQGVNNEQFF	TGTGCCAGCACCATAAAACAGGGGGTGAACAATGAGCAGTTCTTC	TRBD1	TRBV5-6	TRBJ2-1	few
CASRLLTGVSPLHF	TGTGCCAGCAGACTCCTAACAGGGGTTTCACCCCTCCACTTT	TRBD1	TRBV6-2/TRBV6-3	TRBJ1-6	NA
CASKGTGKTQYF	TGTGCCAGCAAAGGGACAGGGAAGACCCAGTACTTC	TRBD1	TRBV2	TRBJ2-5	few
CASSITSEETQYF	TGCGCCAGCAGCATAACCAGCGAAGAGACCCAGTACTTC	NA	TRBV5-1	TRBJ2-5	many
CASAQLAGGSINEQFF	TGCGCCAGCGCCCAGCTAGCGGGAGGCTCCATCAATGAGCAGTTCTTC	TRBD2	TRBV5-1	TRBJ2-1	NA
CASSLTRGLSNTGELFF	TGTGCCAGCAGTCTCACGAGGGGCCTGTCGAACACCGGGGAGCTGTTTTTT	NA	TRBV6-5	TRBJ2-2	many
CASSLVAGGRYNEQFF	TGTGCCAGCAGCTTAGTAGCGGGAGGCCGCTACAATGAGCAGTTCTTC	TRBD2	TRBV11-2	TRBJ2-1	few
CASSTGSSEAFF	TGTGCCAGCAGCACAGGGTCCTCTGAAGCTTTCTTT	NA	TRBV11-2	TRBJ1-1	few
CASSQLDRVQPQHF	TGTGCCAGCAGCCAGCTGGACAGGGTTCAGCCCCAGCATTTT	TRBD1	TRBV4-2	TRBJ1-5	few
CASSLGPGLAGYNEQFF	TGTGCCAGCAGCTTAGGCCCGGGACTAGCGGGTTACAATGAGCAGTTCTTC	TRBD2	TRBV7-9	TRBJ2-1	few
CASSLLGSRTAPYEQYF	TGTGCCAGCAGCTTATTGGGGAGTAGGACAGCCCCTTACGAGCAGTACTTC	NA	TRBV7-9	TRBJ2-7	NA
CASLSYRVNEQFF	TGTGCCAGCCTTTCTTACAGGGTCAATGAGCAGTTCTTC	NA	TRBV2	TRBJ2-1	many
CASSSAVGQFINYGYTF	TGTGCCAGCAGCTCTGCCGTGGGACAGTTCATAAACTATGGCTACACCTTC	TRBD1	TRBV7-9	TRBJ1-2	few
CASSLTEQETQYF	TGCGCCAGCAGCTTAACCGAACAAGAGACCCAGTACTTC	NA	TRBV5-1	TRBJ2-5	few
CASSRGLALAGELFF	TGTGCCAGCAGTAGAGGACTAGCGTTGGCCGGGGAGCTGTTTTTT	TRBD2	TRBV27	TRBJ2-2	few
CSARDPAGLGQDTQYF	TGCAGTGCTAGAGATCCAGCGGGTCTAGGACAAGATACGCAGTATTTT	NA	TRBV20-1	TRBJ2-3	NA
CASSIRFDYNEQFF	TGTGCCAGCAGTATAAGGTTCGACTACAATGAGCAGTTCTTC	NA	TRBV27	TRBJ2-1	few
CASSQSLSGSSYNEQFF	TGTGCCAGCAGCCAATCTCTTAGCGGGAGTTCCTACAATGAGCAGTTCTTC	TRBD2	TRBV4-2	TRBJ2-1	many
CASNTGADAGMSNTGELFF	TGTGCCAGCAATACCGGGGCCGACGCGGGTATGTCGAACACCGGGGAGCTGTTTTTT	NA	TRBV12-3/TRBV12-4	TRBJ2-2	many
CASSQEGTSDEQFF	TGTGCCAGCAGCCAAGAGGGGACTTCGGATGAGCAGTTCTTC	NA	TRBV14	TRBJ2-1	NA
CASSLWTGLRYRDTEAFF	TGTGCCAGCAGTCTATGGACAGGGTTAAGGTACAGGGACACTGAAGCTTTCTTT	TRBD1	TRBV12-3/TRBV12-4	TRBJ1-1	few
CAISEDKGLNSPLHF	TGTGCCATCAGTGAGGACAAGGGGCTCAATTCACCCCTCCACTTT	NA	TRBV10-3	TRBJ1-6	NA
CASSQPGTSPYEQYF	TGCGCCAGCAGCCAGCCGGGGACTAGCCCCTACGAGCAGTACTTC	TRBD2	TRBV4-1	TRBJ2-7	NA
CASRPAGERETQYF	TGTGCCAGCAGGCCAGCGGGAGAGCGAGAGACCCAGTACTTC	TRBD2	TRBV27	TRBJ2-5	NA
CASTGLAGGPTYNEQFF	TGTGCCAGCACCGGCCTAGCGGGAGGGCCCACCTACAATGAGCAGTTCTTC	TRBD2	TRBV12-3/TRBV12-4	TRBJ2-1	NA
CASSIASGSTDTQYF	TGTGCCAGTAGTATAGCTAGCGGATCCACAGATACGCAGTATTTT	TRBD2	TRBV19	TRBJ2-3	NA